Below are 5 T cell receptor beta chains sequenced from a single sample in a study of CD39 and CD103 CD8 tumor-infiltrating T cells. Assay: immunoSEQ multiplex PCR; the TCRdb copy retains only in-frame clones and omits some. This table holds thousands of clones, around 66% found once. The specimen was CD8+ T cells sorted from blood. Subset defined: total memory CD8 T cells (CD45RA-CCR7+/-) from blood or uninvolved lymph node. These receptors were collected from a human donor with head and neck squamous cell carcinoma.

Only one count was recorded for this clone. An end of the junction differs from the germline gene, which may be a read error. The chain carries TRBV5-4 and TRBJ2-7; 7 bases fit TRBD1. Per the germline V gene, CDR1 is SGHNT and CDR2 is YYREEE (reference sequence). This CDR3 is 14 amino acids long. CDR3 in amino acids: CASSQGTDTYEQYF. CDR3 DNA: TGCGCCAGCAGCCAAGGGACAGATACCTACGAGCAGTACTTC.

This sequence joins TRBV4-3 and TRBJ1-1, with 8 bases aligning to TRBD1. V shed 4 bases, J shed 3 bases, and the junction held 4 bases outside the gene matches. Germline values: CDR1 LGHNA, CDR2 YSLEER. CDR3 length equals 14 residues. CDR3 amino acids: CASSRLTGDTEAFF. The CDR3 DNA follows: TGCGCCAGCAGCCGCCTGACAGGGGACACTGAAGCTTTCTTT.

In its sample, this clone was seen a few times. The V call is TRBV7-9, the J call TRBJ1-1; 7 nucleotides line up with TRBD1. Germline V lookup: CDR1 SEHNR, CDR2 FQNEAQ (reference sequence). This CDR3 has 12 residues. The V and J ends lost 5 bases and 7 bases, in that order; junction bases with no gene match: 4. In DNA form, the CDR3 reads TGTGCCAGCAGCAGCACAGGGGTTGAAGCTTTCTTT. Translating it yields CASSSTGVEAFF.

This clone was found a few times. This rearrangement joins TRBV19 to TRBJ1-6, with D perhaps TRBD1 (5 bases). Germline V gene lookup returns CDR1 LNHDA and CDR2 SQIVND (reference sequence). This CDR3 is 16 amino acids long. V was pared by 1 base and J by 0 bases, with 7 bases between. For the CDR3, the DNA is TGTGCCAGTAGTATAGTCGGGGGCTCCTATAATTCACCCCTCCACTTT. Residues: CASSIVGGSYNSPLHF. The full variable domain, its missing parts supplied by reference TRBV19 and TRBJ1-6, is DGGITQSPKYLFRKEGQNVTLSCEQNLNHDAMYWYRQDPGQGLRLIYYSQIVNDFQKGDIAEGYSVSREKKESFPLTVTSAQKNPTAFYLCASSIVGGSYNSPLHFGNGTRLTVT.

Regarding this clone: Germline and junction disagree at one end, which may indicate a read error. The chain joins TRBV7-9 to TRBJ1-5; tentative D call: TRBD1 (6 bases). This CDR3 contains 15 residues. From germline, CDR1 is SEHNR and CDR2 FQNEAQ (reference sequence). In nucleotides, the CDR3 is TGCGCCAGCAGCCAAGATCTGGACAGCCCAAAGACCCAGCATTTT. It specifies CASSQDLDSPKTQHF. The full variable domain, with the rest looked up from reference TRBV7-9 and TRBJ1-5, is DTGVSQNPRHKITKRGQNVTFRCDPISEHNRLYWYRQTLGQGPEFLTYFQNEAQLEKSRLLSDRFSAERPKGSFSTLEIQRTEQGDSAMYLCASSQDLDSPKTQHFGDGTRLSIL.